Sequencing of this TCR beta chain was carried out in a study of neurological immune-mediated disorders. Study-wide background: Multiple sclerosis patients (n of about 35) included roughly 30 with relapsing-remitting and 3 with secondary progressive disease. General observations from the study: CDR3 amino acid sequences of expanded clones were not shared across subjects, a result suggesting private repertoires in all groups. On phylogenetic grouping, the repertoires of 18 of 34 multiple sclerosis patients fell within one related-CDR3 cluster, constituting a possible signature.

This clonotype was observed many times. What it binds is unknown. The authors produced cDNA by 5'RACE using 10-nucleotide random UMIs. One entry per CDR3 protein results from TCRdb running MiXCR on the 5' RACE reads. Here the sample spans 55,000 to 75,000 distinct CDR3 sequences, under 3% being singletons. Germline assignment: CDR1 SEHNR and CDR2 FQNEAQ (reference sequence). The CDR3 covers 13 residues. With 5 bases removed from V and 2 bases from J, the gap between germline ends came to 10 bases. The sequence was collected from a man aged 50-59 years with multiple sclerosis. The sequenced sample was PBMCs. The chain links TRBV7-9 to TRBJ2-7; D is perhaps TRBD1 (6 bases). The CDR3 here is CASSPDSTYEQYF. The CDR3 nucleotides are TGTGCCAGCAGCCCGGACAGTACCTACGAGCAGTACTTC.